A selection of T cell receptor beta chains follows, all from one sample in a study of blood T cell repertoires in COVID-19. Some clones are missing from TCRdb's copy, which holds only in-frame ones; the method was immunoSEQ multiplex PCR. Of 130,000 to 150,000 clones in the sample, roughly 88% are singletons; the top ten hold approximately 7.1%. Material for sequencing was peripheral blood. These receptor sequences come from a woman aged 45-65 years in a cohort sampled during active or convalescent COVID-19. CDR3s include the opening cysteine and the closing phenylalanine or tryptophan. Each record gives: J gene, D gene, V gene, clone size, CDR3 protein, CDR3 DNA. D genes are given only for firm matches. Clone size appears in some rows only: once, few, many, or a class for an expanded clone.

j_call: TRBJ2-3
d_call: TRBD1
v_call: TRBV9
clone_size: few
cdr3_aa: CASSAGQGPRTDTQYF
cdr3_nt: TGTGCCAGCAGCGCTGGACAGGGGCCTCGCACAGATACGCAGTATTTT

j_call: TRBJ1-1
d_call: NA
v_call: TRBV19
clone_size: NA
cdr3_aa: CASRKGDTEAFF
cdr3_nt: TGTGCCAGCCGCAAAGGGGACACTGAAGCTTTCTTT

j_call: TRBJ2-3
d_call: TRBD2
v_call: TRBV19
clone_size: NA
cdr3_aa: CASSIRLAGSTDTQYF
cdr3_nt: TGTGCCAGTAGTATAAGACTAGCGGGGAGCACAGATACGCAGTATTTT

j_call: TRBJ1-2
d_call: NA
v_call: TRBV2
clone_size: NA
cdr3_aa: CASSEQRDYGYTF
cdr3_nt: TGTGCCAGCAGTGAACAACGGGACTATGGCTACACCTTC

j_call: TRBJ2-5
d_call: TRBD2
v_call: TRBV11-3
clone_size: NA
cdr3_aa: CASSLQAGGPETQYF
cdr3_nt: TGTGCCAGCAGCTTACAAGCGGGGGGCCCGGAGACCCAGTACTTC

j_call: TRBJ2-1
d_call: TRBD2
v_call: TRBV27
clone_size: NA
cdr3_aa: CASSIKAGGPYEQFF
cdr3_nt: TGTGCCAGCAGCATTAAAGCGGGGGGGCCATATGAGCAGTTCTTC

j_call: TRBJ2-1
d_call: NA
v_call: TRBV11-2
clone_size: NA
cdr3_aa: CASSLLQGWGHEQFF
cdr3_nt: TGTGCCAGCAGCTTACTACAGGGTTGGGGTCATGAGCAGTTCTTC

j_call: TRBJ2-7
d_call: TRBD1
v_call: TRBV2
clone_size: NA
cdr3_aa: CASNLPGQGLEQYF
cdr3_nt: TGTGCCAGCAATCTACCGGGACAGGGCCTCGAGCAGTACTTC

j_call: TRBJ1-4
d_call: NA
v_call: TRBV7-8
clone_size: NA
cdr3_aa: CASSLAWGGEATNEKLFF
cdr3_nt: TGTGCCAGCAGCTTAGCTTGGGGGGGAGAGGCAACTAATGAAAAACTGTTTTTT

j_call: TRBJ2-5
d_call: NA
v_call: TRBV29-1
clone_size: NA
cdr3_aa: CSVGTIQETQYF
cdr3_nt: TGCAGCGTCGGGACAATACAAGAGACCCAGTACTTC